The 30 T cell receptor beta chains below all came from one sample that was sequenced in a study of a mutant IDH1 vaccine in newly diagnosed glioma. These receptors' targets are unknown. Produced via immunoSEQ multiplex PCR; TCRdb's table is partial and in-frame only. The sample has under 65,000 clones; around 80% are singletons. The time point here: week 11, during vaccination. It was 300 ug of mutant IDH1 20-mer peptide that made up each vaccine dose, given with topical imiquimod. The material was PBMCs, obtained from a glioma patient whose treatment included an IDH1 peptide vaccine. Every receptor here comes from a man aged 50-59 years with glioma.

CDR3 sequence (DNA): TGTGCCAGCAGTCCGGTGACAGGGCAAGAGACCCAGTACTTC. Translation: CASSPVTGQETQYF. This chain joins TRBV6-6 and TRBJ2-5; TRBD1 agrees at 7 bases. CDR1 MNHNY and CDR2 SVGAGI come from the germline V gene (reference sequence). Trimming took 5 bases from V and 2 from J; bases not matched to a gene: 5. The CDR3 totals 14 residues.

The V gene is TRBV11-3, the J gene TRBJ2-7; D may be TRBD2 (5 bases). V was pared by 6 bases and J by 4 bases, with 13 bases between. This CDR3 comprises 13 residues. The germline gives CDR1 SGHNT, CDR2 YENEEA. CDR3 sequence: CASRARGSYEQYF. In DNA form, the CDR3 reads TGTGCCAGCAGAGCTCGGGGTAGTTACGAGCAGTACTTC.

This clone was seen a single time. This rearrangement joins TRBV4-1 to TRBJ2-2; TRBD2 agrees at 9 bases. Trimming took 4 bases from V and 5 from J; bases not matched to a gene: 11. The CDR3 totals 17 residues. Germline V gene lookup returns CDR1 MGHRA and CDR2 YSYEKL. CDR3 amino acids: CASSREGLAGRTGELFF. The CDR3 DNA sequence: TGCGCCAGCAGCCGAGAAGGCCTAGCGGGACGAACCGGGGAGCTGTTTTTT.

This chain uses TRBV5-8 with TRBJ2-3; the D gene is possibly TRBD1 (6 bases). There are 12 residues in the CDR3. Germline assignment: CDR1 SGHTS and CDR2 YDEGEE. Trimming took 7 bases from V and 6 from J, leaving 12 bases between them. As DNA, the CDR3 is TGTGCCAGCGGAACAGGGACGGATACGCAGTATTTT. Amino acids: CASGTGTDTQYF.

The rearrangement links TRBV5-5 to TRBJ1-2; D gene unclear. Trimming removed 4 bases at V and 11 bases at J, with 15 bases between. This CDR3 is 12 amino acids long. CDR1 SGHKS and CDR2 YYEKEE come from the germline V gene (reference sequence). This CDR3 is CASSLSGPPYTF. In DNA form, the CDR3 reads TGTGCCAGCAGCCTCTCGGGCCCACCGTACACCTTC.

This clone came up once. The chain joins TRBV6-5 to TRBJ1-2, with TRBD1 identical over 11 bases. The V gene end was trimmed by 4 bases and the J gene end by 2 bases; junction bases not matched to a gene: 6. This CDR3 contains 16 residues. Germline V gives CDR1 MNHEY, CDR2 SVGAGI. This CDR3 is CASSLGQGVSNYGYTF. Written as DNA, the CDR3 is TGTGCCAGCAGTTTGGGACAGGGGGTATCAAACTATGGCTACACCTTC.

The chain recombines TRBV19 with TRBJ1-3, with D possibly matching TRBD1 (5 bases). Per the germline V gene, CDR1 is LNHDA and CDR2 is SQIVND (reference sequence). This CDR3 contains 12 residues. V lost 10 bases and J lost 9, with 16 bases in between. The DNA for the CDR3 is TGTGCCACCGGGACGGCCCGGAGCACCATATATTTT. Protein sequence: CATGTARSTIYF.

This clone was observed once. CDR3: CASSWGGRSNTGELFF. In nucleotides, the CDR3 is TGCGCCAGCAGCTGGGGTGGGCGGTCGAACACCGGGGAGCTGTTTTTT. The chain uses TRBV5-1 and TRBJ2-2; D gene ambiguous. Trimming stripped 3 bases from V and 0 bases from J, with 12 bases between. The CDR3 runs to 16 residues. Looked up from germline, CDR1 is SGHRS and CDR2 is YFSETQ.

The genes are TRBV13 and TRBJ2-5, with 12 bases fitting TRBD2. The CDR3 loop spans 16 amino acids. From germline, CDR1 is PRHDT and CDR2 FYEKMQ (reference sequence). Trimming removed 5 bases from V and 4 bases from J; junction bases left unmatched: 8. In DNA form, the CDR3 reads TGTGCCAGCAGCGCCCGACTAGCGGGAGTGGTAGAGACCCAGTACTTC. Its translation is CASSARLAGVVETQYF.

The chain uses TRBV4-1 and TRBJ2-7; perhaps TRBD2 as D (5 bases). Trimming cost V 1 base and J 2 bases, with 9 bases left between them. This CDR3 contains 14 residues. From germline, CDR1 is MGHRA and CDR2 YSYEKL. CDR3 loop: CASSQGLATYEQYF. As DNA, the CDR3 is TGCGCCAGCAGCCAAGGGCTAGCTACCTACGAGCAGTACTTC.

The chain combines TRBV11-2 with TRBJ1-2; 12 bases map to TRBD1. CDR1 is SGHAT, CDR2 FQNNGV, per germline. The ends lost 6 bases at V and 4 bases at J; junction bases unmatched: 15. This CDR3 has 18 residues. Written as DNA, the CDR3 is TGTGCCAGCAGTCCTGGAGCGGGGACAGGGGGCTTTATCTATGGCTACACCTTC. This gives the protein CASSPGAGTGGFIYGYTF.

This clone was found a few times. The chain joins TRBV2 to TRBJ1-1, with TRBD1 as a possible D gene (5 bases). Germline V CDR1 and CDR2: SNHLY, FYNNEI. The CDR3 runs to 16 residues. Trimming took 4 bases from V and 4 from J, leaving 19 bases between them. The CDR3: CASSGGQGTPRTEAFF. As DNA, the CDR3 is TGTGCCAGCAGTGGAGGGCAGGGAACCCCCCGCACTGAAGCTTTCTTT.

The chain combines TRBV30 with TRBJ1-2, with 9 nucleotides matching TRBD1. This CDR3 region has 14 residues. Trimming at V came to 0 bases and at J to 5 bases, leaving 4 bases not matched to a gene. In germline, CDR1 is GTSNPN, CDR2 SVGIG (reference sequence). CDR3 sequence (DNA): TGTGCCTGGAGTGTACGTGGGACAGGGTATGGCTACACCTTC. It translates to CAWSVRGTGYGYTF.

The J gene is TRBJ2-2, the V gene TRBV18; weak D call: TRBD1 (5 bases). From germline, CDR1 is KGHSH and CDR2 LQKENI. Trimming took off 4 bases at V and 6 bases at J, with 6 bases between the two ends. The CDR3 loop spans 12 amino acids. The CDR3 spells CASSQGSGELFF. In DNA form, the CDR3 reads TGTGCCAGCTCACAGGGGTCCGGGGAGCTGTTTTTT.

The chain uses TRBV9 and TRBJ2-2, with 8 bases fitting TRBD1. The germline gives CDR1 SGDLS, CDR2 YYNGEE. With 0 bases clipped from V and 0 bases from J, the junction kept 4 bases outside the gene matches. CDR3 length: 17 residues. The CDR3 bases are TGTGCCAGCAGCGTAGGGGACAGGTCTTCGAACACCGGGGAGCTGTTTTTT. Amino acid sequence: CASSVGDRSSNTGELFF.

This sequence joins TRBV27 and TRBJ2-3; D not certain. CDR3 length: 14 residues. Germline V lookup: CDR1 MNHEY, CDR2 SMNVEV (reference sequence). V was clipped by 5 bases and J by 0 bases, with 9 bases between them. The CDR3 DNA sequence: TGTGCCAGCAGTACCTACACGAGCACAGATACGCAGTATTTT. Translated, it gives CASSTYTSTDTQYF.

V and J are TRBV2 and TRBJ2-5; maybe TRBD2 (6 bases). Between the trimmed V and J ends, which lost 7 bases and 4 bases, there was a span of 10 bases. The CDR3 sequence is 12 residues long. Germline V CDR1 and CDR2: SNHLY, FYNNEI. Here the CDR3 DNA reads TGTGCCAGCATTGAGGGAGGAGAGACCCAGTACTTC. Protein: CASIEGGETQYF.

The rearrangement joins TRBV5-1 to TRBJ2-5; TRBD2 matches at 8 bases. V gave up 2 bases and J gave up 4 bases; unmatched junction bases: 4. Germline CDR1 SGHRS, CDR2 YFSETQ. The CDR3 extends over 14 amino acids. The CDR3: CASSFGSGGETQYF. The CDR3 region has the DNA TGCGCCAGCAGCTTCGGGAGCGGGGGAGAGACCCAGTACTTC. Combining the CDR3 with reference TRBV5-1 and TRBJ2-5 gives the whole variable domain KAGVTQTPRYLIKTRGQQVTLSCSPISGHRSVSWYQQTPGQGLQFLFEYFSETQRNKGNFPGRFSGRQFSNSRSEMNVSTLELGDSALYLCASSFGSGGETQYFGPGTRLLVL.

This chain uses TRBV28 with TRBJ1-1; D possibly corresponds to TRBD1 (5 bases). Trimming cost V 5 bases and J 1 base, with 14 bases left between them. CDR1 is MDHEN, CDR2 SYDVKM, per germline. The CDR3 spans 15 residues. This CDR3 reads CASSRGDLPNTEAFF. DNA of the CDR3: TGTGCCAGCAGTCGCGGGGACCTACCGAACACTGAAGCTTTCTTT.

CDR3 in DNA: TGTGCCAGCAGCGTAAATCGAGCGGGGGACCAAGAGACCCAGTACTTC. The encoded protein is CASSVNRAGDQETQYF. V usage is TRBV9 and J usage is TRBJ2-5; 8 nucleotides align to TRBD2. This CDR3 has 16 amino acids. Germline V gives CDR1 SGDLS, CDR2 YYNGEE. The V segment lost 1 base and the J segment 0 bases; nucleotides outside the gene matches: 5.

This rearrangement joins TRBV7-9 to TRBJ1-2; 10 bases map to TRBD1. CDR1 is SEHNR, CDR2 FQNEAQ, per germline (reference sequence). The length of the CDR3 is 16 residues. V was pared by 5 bases and J by 4 bases, with 10 bases of the junction left unmatched. CDR3 nucleotide sequence: TGTGCCAGCAGCGACGCGACAGGGGGCGCGATCTATGGCTACACCTTC. Translated: CASSDATGGAIYGYTF.

The chain joins TRBV7-2 to TRBJ2-1; D ambiguous. This CDR3 spans 14 amino acids. Germline values: CDR1 SGHTA, CDR2 FQGNSA. The V end was cut by 1 base, the J end by 6 bases, with 10 bases between. The CDR3 loop is CASSLVVGVNEQFF. CDR3 nucleotides: TGTGCCAGCAGCTTAGTAGTCGGAGTCAATGAGCAGTTCTTC. The complete variable domain, with remaining parts taken from reference TRBV7-2 and TRBJ2-1, reads GAGVSQSPSNKVTEKGKDVELRCDPISGHTALYWYRQSLGQGLEFLIYFQGNSAPDKSGLPSDRFSAERTGGSVSTLTIQRTQQEDSAVYLCASSLVVGVNEQFFGPGTRLTVL.

The J gene is TRBJ2-7, the V gene TRBV28; no clear D gene. V dropped 3 bases and J dropped 3 bases, with 6 bases sitting between them. CDR1 and CDR2 (germline): MDHEN, SYDVKM. The CDR3 extends over 12 amino acids. The CDR3 is CASSLPHYEQYF. CDR3 DNA: TGTGCCAGCAGTTTGCCGCACTACGAGCAGTACTTC.

Only a few counts were recorded for this clone. The gene calls are TRBV6-5 and TRBJ1-1, with 10 bases lining up with TRBD1. J gave up 6 bases and V 2 bases, and 9 bases lay outside the gene matches. CDR1 and CDR2 from the germline V gene are MNHEY and SVGAGI. CDR3 length equals 16 residues. This chain's CDR3 is CASSYDIPGQGSEAFF. The CDR3 nucleotides are TGTGCCAGCAGTTACGATATTCCGGGACAGGGGTCTGAAGCTTTCTTT.

This chain links TRBV7-9 with TRBJ2-7, with 7 bases fitting TRBD1. Germline CDR1 and CDR2: SEHNR and FQNEAQ (reference sequence). The ends lost 5 bases at V and 7 bases at J; junction bases unmatched: 11. This CDR3 has 14 amino acids. CDR3 DNA: TGTGCCAGCAGCCACAGGGGACCACTGGGGGAGCAGTACTTC. It translates to CASSHRGPLGEQYF.

This clone was counted between two and nine times. The V call is TRBV29-1, the J call TRBJ1-5; D remains ambiguous. V was shortened by 6 bases and J by 0 bases, with 9 bases between the two germline ends. The CDR3 consists of 13 residues. The germline V gene encodes CDR1 SQVTM and CDR2 ANQGSEA. For the CDR3, the DNA is TGCAGCGTGGTGATAGATAGCAATCAGCCCCAGCATTTT. This codes for CSVVIDSNQPQHF. Drawing the rest from reference TRBV29-1 and TRBJ1-5, the complete variable domain is SAVISQKPSRDICQRGTSLTIQCQVDSQVTMMFWYRQQPGQSLTLIATANQGSEATYESGFVIDKFPISRPNLTFSTLTVSNMSPEDSSIYLCSVVIDSNQPQHFGDGTRLSIL.

The rearrangement joins TRBV7-9 to TRBJ1-1; tentatively, D is TRBD1 (6 bases). The germline V and J ends were trimmed by 5 bases and 10 bases, with 17 bases remaining between them. The CDR3 is 13 residues long. CDR1 is SEHNR and CDR2 is FQNEAQ in the germline V gene (reference sequence). The CDR3 DNA reads TGTGCCAGCAGCCTACACAGGGCCTACGGAGCTTTCTTT. Encoded protein: CASSLHRAYGAFF. The whole variable domain, remainder taken from reference TRBV7-9 and TRBJ1-1, is DTGVSQNPRHKITKRGQNVTFRCDPISEHNRLYWYRQTLGQGPEFLTYFQNEAQLEKSRLLSDRFSAERPKGSFSTLEIQRTEQGDSAMYLCASSLHRAYGAFFGQGTRLTVV.

The chain recombines TRBV6-1 with TRBJ2-7; TRBD1 matches 9 bases. V lost 7 bases, J lost 6 bases, and 13 bases stayed unmatched. CDR1 MNHNS and CDR2 SASEGT come from the germline V gene. The CDR3 is 15 amino acids. This CDR3 is CASIRPGQGASEQYF. As DNA, the CDR3 is TGTGCCAGCATTAGACCGGGACAGGGTGCGTCCGAGCAGTACTTC.

This clone was recorded once. This chain links TRBV6-5 with TRBJ2-2; D uncertain. In germline, CDR1 is MNHEY, CDR2 SVGAGI. This CDR3 contains 12 residues. V lost 0 bases and J 6 bases, leaving 2 bases between the germline ends. DNA for the CDR3: TGTGCCAGCAGTTACTCAGCCGGGGAGCTGTTTTTT. As protein: CASSYSAGELFF.

The rearrangement uses TRBV30 and TRBJ1-1; possible D gene TRBD1, 6 bases. Germline V gene lookup returns CDR1 GTSNPN and CDR2 SVGIG (reference sequence). The CDR3 is made up of 14 amino acids. V was pared by 3 bases and J by 1 base, with 12 bases between. This CDR3 reads CAWSRQASNTEAFF. For the CDR3, the DNA is TGTGCCTGGAGCCGACAGGCTTCGAACACTGAAGCTTTCTTT.